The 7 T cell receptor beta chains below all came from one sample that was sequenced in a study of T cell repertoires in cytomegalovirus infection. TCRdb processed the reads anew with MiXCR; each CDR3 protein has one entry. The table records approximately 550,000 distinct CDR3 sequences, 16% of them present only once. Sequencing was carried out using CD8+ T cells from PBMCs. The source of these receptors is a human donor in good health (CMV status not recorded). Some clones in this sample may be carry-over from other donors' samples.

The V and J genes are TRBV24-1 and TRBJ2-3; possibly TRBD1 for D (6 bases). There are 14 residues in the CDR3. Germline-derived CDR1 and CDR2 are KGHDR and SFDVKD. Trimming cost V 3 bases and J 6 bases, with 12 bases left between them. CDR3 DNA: TGTGCCACCAGTGATCTCGGACAGCCCGATACGCAGTATTTT. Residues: CATSDLGQPDTQYF.

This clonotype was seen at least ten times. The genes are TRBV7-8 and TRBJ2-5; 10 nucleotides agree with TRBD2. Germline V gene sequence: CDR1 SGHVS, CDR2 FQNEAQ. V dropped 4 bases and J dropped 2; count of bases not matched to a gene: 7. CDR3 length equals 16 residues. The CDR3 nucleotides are TGTGCCAGCAGCTCCGCCGGGACTAGCGCTCAAGAGACCCAGTACTTC. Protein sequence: CASSSAGTSAQETQYF.

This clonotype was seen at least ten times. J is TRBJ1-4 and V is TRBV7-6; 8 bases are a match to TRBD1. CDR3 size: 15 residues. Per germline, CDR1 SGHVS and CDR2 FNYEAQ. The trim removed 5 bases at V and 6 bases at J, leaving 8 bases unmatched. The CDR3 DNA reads TGTGCCAGCAGCCCCGGACAGGGCTTGGATGAAAAACTGTTTTTT. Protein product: CASSPGQGLDEKLFF.

CDR3 in amino acids: CASRPGGGSVGSAFF. CDR3 coding DNA: TGTGCCAGCAGACCAGGAGGGGGGTCGGTCGGTTCGGCTTTCTTT. V usage is TRBV7-9 and J usage is TRBJ1-1; possibly TRBD1 for D (6 bases). Germline CDR1 reads SEHNR; CDR2 reads FQNEAQ (reference sequence). V lost 6 bases and J lost 11, with 25 bases in between. The CDR3 loop spans 15 amino acids.

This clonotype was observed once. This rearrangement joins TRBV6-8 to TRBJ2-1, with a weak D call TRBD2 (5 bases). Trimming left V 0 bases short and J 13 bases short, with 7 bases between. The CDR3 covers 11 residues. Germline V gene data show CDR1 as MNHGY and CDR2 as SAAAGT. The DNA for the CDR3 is TGTGCCAGCAGTTACTCGACTATTCAGTTCTTC. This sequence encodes CASSYSTIQFF.

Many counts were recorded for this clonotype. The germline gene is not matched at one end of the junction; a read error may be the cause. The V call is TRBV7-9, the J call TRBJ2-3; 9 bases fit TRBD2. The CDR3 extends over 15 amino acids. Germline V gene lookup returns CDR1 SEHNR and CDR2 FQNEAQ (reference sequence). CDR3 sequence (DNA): TGTGCCAGCAGTTTAGCGGGGGCTGGCACAGATACGCAGTATTTT. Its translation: CASSLAGAGTDTQYF. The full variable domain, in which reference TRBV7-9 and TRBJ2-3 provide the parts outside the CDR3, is DTGVSQNPRHKITKRGQNVTFRCDPISEHNRLYWYRQTLGQGPEFLTYFQNEAQLEKSRLLSDRFSAERPKGSFSTLEIQRTEQGDSAMYLCASSLAGAGTDTQYFGPGTRLTVL.

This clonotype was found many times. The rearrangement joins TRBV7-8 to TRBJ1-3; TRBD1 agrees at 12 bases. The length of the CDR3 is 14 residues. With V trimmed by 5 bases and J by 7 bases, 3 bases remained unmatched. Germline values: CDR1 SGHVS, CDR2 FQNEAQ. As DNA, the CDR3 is TGTGCCAGCAGCGGGACAGGGGGCCGGAACACCATATATTTT. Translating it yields CASSGTGGRNTIYF.